The entry below gives a single T cell receptor beta chain sequence along with its context. As yet, its antigen is unknown. The sample originates from a study of shared clonotypes between healthy human individuals. Study findings and constraints: The donor pool, a small one, limited the genetic and exposure-history diversity represented. Tissue TCR repertoires likely differ from these blood-only repertoires.

The assay was immunoSEQ multiplex PCR, and TCRdb's table has in-frame clones only and misses some. The sample has roughly 770,000 clones, about 97% seen once. As defined, naive CD8 cells were CD45RO-negative and positively selected for CCR7, with terminally differentiated effector memory CD45RA+ cells excluded. Trimming cost V 7 bases and J 3 bases; bases outside gene matches: 3. The CDR3 sequence is 13 residues long. From germline, CDR1 is SQVTM and CDR2 ANQGSEA. The chain carries TRBV29-1 and TRBJ2-2; 9 positions agree with TRBD1. The receptor comes from a man aged 30 to 45 in good health. The sample taken for sequencing was naive CD8+ T cells sorted from blood. The DNA of the CDR3 is TGCAGCGCCTGGACAGGGGACACCGGGGAGCTGTTTTTT. The encoded protein is CSAWTGDTGELFF.